What follows describes a single T cell receptor beta chain. What it binds is unknown. This sample was taken from a study of identical twins. The study, taken as a whole, reports: Abundant cord blood beta clonotypes carried fewer insertions; memory repertoires showed none.

The length of the CDR3 is 15 residues. The germline gives CDR1 MNHEY, CDR2 SVGAGI. Trimming cost V 3 bases and J 6 bases, with 17 bases left between them. Through template switching, a universal primer site was introduced, and the cDNA contained unique molecular identifiers. TCRdb re-derived calls from the 5' RACE reads in MiXCR, one entry per CDR3 protein. In the table there are 700,000 or so distinct CDR3 sequences, over 20% of which are singletons. Another study also made use of these data, one on T cells expressing NK-cell markers. That study reports: According to the study, TCR beta repertoires originated from sorted CD3+CD56+NKG2C+, CD3+CD56+NKG2C- and CD3+CD56-NKG2C+ T cells. Dominant NKG2C+ clonotypes made up about 1.0-7.0% of CD8+ T cells in six donors.

Specimen: PBMCs. The sequence was obtained from a woman aged 18 to 35 in good health. J is TRBJ1-1 and V is TRBV6-5; D possibly corresponds to TRBD1 (6 bases). CDR3 coding DNA: TGTGCCAGCAGTTATAACGGCGGGGGGGGCGCTGAAGCTTTCTTT. The encoded protein is CASSYNGGGGAEAFF.